This passage covers 32 T cell receptor beta chains from one sample sequenced in a study of blood T cells in healthy people across ages (dated by TCRdb to the mid-2010s). Library preparation employed 5' RACE. Sequencing was performed on an Illumina HiSeq 2500. The second PCR ran for roughly 7 to 12 cycles and used a J-beta primer mix along with a sample-barcoded 5' primer. The public reads were reprocessed in TCRdb via fastp at Q25 and MiXCR, keeping in-frame beta chains. Merged by CDR3 protein, the rows form single entries marked with the most common genes and DNA. The sample records roughly 2 million distinct CDR3 sequences, roughly 52% of which are singletons. Approximately 2% of the sample is taken by the ten largest. Sequencing used blood. Every receptor here comes from a middle-aged woman in good health.

There are a few counts of this clonotype. The rearrangement links TRBV27 to TRBJ2-7; D unclear. The germline CDR1 and CDR2 sequences are MNHEY and SMNVEV (reference sequence). The V end was cut by 7 bases, the J end by 7 bases, with 14 bases between. The CDR3 is made up of 12 amino acids. The CDR3 here is CASTSLYNEQYF. The CDR3 nucleotides read TGTGCCAGCACATCCCTATACAATGAGCAGTACTTC.

This sequence joins TRBV7-2 and TRBJ1-4, with TRBD1 matching 11 bases. The junction had 3 bases not matched to a gene; V was cut back by 4 bases and J by 8 bases. From germline, CDR1 is SGHTA and CDR2 FQGNSA. The CDR3 runs 14 residues. For the CDR3, the DNA is TGTGCCAGCAGCTGGGACAGGGGGATAGAAAAACTGTTTTTT. It is translated as CASSWDRGIEKLFF. Complete variable domain (other parts from reference TRBV7-2 and TRBJ1-4): GAGVSQSPSNKVTEKGKDVELRCDPISGHTALYWYRQSLGQGLEFLIYFQGNSAPDKSGLPSDRFSAERTGGSVSTLTIQRTQQEDSAVYLCASSWDRGIEKLFFGSGTQLSVL.

The rearrangement links TRBV6-2 or TRBV6-3 to TRBJ1-4; D call uncertain. Trimming stripped 6 bases from V and 8 bases from J, with 16 bases between. Germline lookup yields CDR1 MNHEY and CDR2 SVGEGT. This CDR3 comprises 14 residues. The CDR3 spells CASSLDGREEKLFF. CDR3 in DNA: TGTGCCAGCAGCCTGGACGGCCGGGAGGAAAAACTGTTTTTT.

V usage is TRBV2 and J usage is TRBJ1-2; possibly TRBD1 for D (5 bases). CDR3 length: 13 residues. V shed 3 bases and J shed 4 bases, with 9 bases lying between them. Germline V CDR1 and CDR2: SNHLY, FYNNEI. This CDR3 reads CASSEGVSYGYTF. CDR3 in DNA: TGTGCCAGCAGTGAGGGGGTTTCCTATGGCTACACCTTC.

This clonotype has more than one count but fewer than ten. The chain has TRBV9 and TRBJ1-2; no firm D call. This CDR3 region has 15 residues. Germline lookup yields CDR1 SGDLS and CDR2 YYNGEE. V was cut by 0 bases and J by 2 bases, with 11 bases left in between. In DNA form, the CDR3 reads TGTGCCAGCAGCGTAGGGGAGGGCCCGAACTATGGCTACACCTTC. Translating gives CASSVGEGPNYGYTF.

The chain is built from TRBV27 and TRBJ2-5, with 12 bases that match TRBD2. V dropped 3 bases and J dropped 11; count of bases not matched to a gene: 13. The CDR3 extends over 16 amino acids. Germline CDR1 and CDR2: MNHEY and SMNVEV (reference sequence). The CDR3: CASSLLTSGGSFEQYF. CDR3 DNA sequence: TGTGCCAGCAGTTTGCTTACTAGCGGGGGGAGTTTTGAGCAGTACTTC.

The count of this clonotype is one. The genes are TRBV7-2 and TRBJ1-4, with D unclear. Germline V CDR1 and CDR2: SGHTA, FQGNSA. This CDR3 is 16 amino acids long. The V end was cut by 0 bases, the J end by 5 bases, with 13 bases between. The CDR3 bases are TGTGCCAGCAGCTTAGCGGCAGCCGGTGGGAATGAAAAACTGTTTTTT. Residues: CASSLAAAGGNEKLFF. Together with reference TRBV7-2 and TRBJ1-4, the CDR3 gives the full variable domain: GAGVSQSPSNKVTEKGKDVELRCDPISGHTALYWYRQSLGQGLEFLIYFQGNSAPDKSGLPSDRFSAERTGGSVSTLTIQRTQQEDSAVYLCASSLAAAGGNEKLFFGSGTQLSVL.

In this sample, this clonotype turned up many times. The rearrangement joins TRBV7-2 to TRBJ2-7; D may be TRBD1 (7 bases). The CDR3 extends over 14 amino acids. Germline lookup yields CDR1 SGHTA and CDR2 FQGNSA. V was pared by 5 bases and J by 0 bases, with 11 bases between. CDR3 sequence: CASSRQGGSYEQYF. CDR3 bases: TGTGCCAGCAGCCGACAGGGAGGCTCCTACGAGCAGTACTTC.

The chain combines TRBV4-1 with TRBJ2-5; 9 bases align to TRBD2. The CDR3 is 14 residues long. After removal of 4 bases from V and 1 base from J, the junction contained 1 base not matched to a gene. Germline CDR1 and CDR2: MGHRA and YSYEKL. CDR3 protein: CASSRSGSQETQYF. The CDR3, as DNA: TGCGCCAGCAGCCGTAGCGGGAGCCAAGAGACCCAGTACTTC.

The sample holds one count of this clonotype. The CDR3 region is CASSQEGLAGGPVETQYF. CDR3 DNA sequence: TGCGCCAGCAGCCAAGAAGGCCTAGCGGGGGGGCCTGTAGAGACCCAGTACTTC. This chain joins TRBV4-3 and TRBJ2-4; TRBD2 matches 12 bases. The J call is uncertain, as TRBJ2-5 better fits the DNA end. The CDR3 has 18 residues. Germline assignment: CDR1 LGHNA and CDR2 YSLEER.

The V call is TRBV5-1, the J call TRBJ2-7, with 11 bases matching TRBD2. This CDR3 contains 15 residues. V shed 3 bases and J 3 bases; nucleotides not matched to a gene: 5. Germline V gene lookup returns CDR1 SGHRS and CDR2 YFSETQ. CDR3 protein: CASSWRLAGGYEQYF. The CDR3 nucleotides read TGCGCCAGCAGCTGGAGGCTAGCGGGGGGCTACGAGCAGTACTTC.

The J gene is TRBJ2-3, the V gene TRBV7-8, with D uncertain. The V gene's germline CDR1 is SGHVS and CDR2 FQNEAQ. This CDR3 spans 14 amino acids. Trimming removed 1 base from V and 5 bases from J, with 10 bases in between. The CDR3 loop is CASSLDPFRDTQYF. CDR3 nucleotides: TGTGCCAGCAGCTTAGACCCATTTCGAGATACGCAGTATTTT.

This chain connects TRBV15 to TRBJ1-2; 10 nucleotides match TRBD1. The CDR3 runs 15 residues. In germline, CDR1 is LNHNV, CDR2 YYDKDF (reference sequence). Germline trimming cut 5 bases from V and 0 bases from J; bases unmatched to any gene: 3. As DNA, the CDR3 is TGTGCCACCAGCGGGACAGGGGAAACTAACTATGGCTACACCTTC. Its protein product is CATSGTGETNYGYTF.

V gene TRBV28 combines with J gene TRBJ1-6, with a possible D match to TRBD1 (6 bases). Trimming took 6 bases from V and 3 from J, leaving 9 bases between them. The CDR3 spans 14 residues. CDR1 and CDR2 from the germline V gene are MDHEN and SYDVKM. The CDR3 region is CASRGGLYNSPLHF. The CDR3 region has the DNA TGTGCCAGCAGGGGGGGGCTCTATAATTCACCCCTCCACTTT.

The chain joins TRBV6-4 to TRBJ1-2, with D perhaps TRBD1 (5 bases). Germline CDR1 and CDR2: MRHNA and SNTAGT. This CDR3 is 10 amino acids long. The CDR3 DNA is TGTGCAGGTGGGGCGGAGGGCTACACCTTC. This sequence encodes CAGGAEGYTF.

In its sample, this clonotype was seen a few times. CDR3 sequence (DNA): TGTGCCAGCAGTGACCAGACTAGCTCGATAGGCAATGAGCAGTTCTTC. Protein sequence: CASSDQTSSIGNEQFF. The rearrangement links TRBV2 to TRBJ2-1; 7 bases fit TRBD2. Trimming removed 3 bases from V and 6 bases from J; junction bases left unmatched: 11. Germline V lookup: CDR1 SNHLY, CDR2 FYNNEI. This CDR3 is built from 16 residues.

This clonotype has more than one count but fewer than ten. V usage is TRBV12-3 or TRBV12-4 and J usage is TRBJ1-2; D is unresolved. The CDR3 contains 14 residues. V lost 3 bases and J 13 bases, leaving 21 bases between the germline ends. CDR3 protein: CASSFLGEGYGATF. Here the CDR3 DNA reads TGTGCCAGCAGTTTTCTCGGAGAGGGTTATGGTGCCACCTTC.

The chain joins TRBV9 to TRBJ2-5; TRBD2 matches 10 bases. V lost 3 bases, J lost 1 base, and 3 bases stayed unmatched. The CDR3 spans 15 residues. Per germline, CDR1 SGDLS and CDR2 YYNGEE. CDR3 region: CASSGAGGIQETQYF. The CDR3 DNA is TGTGCCAGCAGCGGAGCGGGGGGGATCCAAGAGACCCAGTACTTC.

The chain recombines TRBV7-2 with TRBJ1-2; TRBD1 matches 8 bases. Germline V gives CDR1 SGHTA, CDR2 FQGNSA. With 1 base clipped from V and 6 bases from J, the junction kept 4 bases outside the gene matches. The CDR3 is 14 amino acids. CDR3: CASSLGTGYNGYTF. In nucleotides, the CDR3 is TGTGCCAGCAGCTTAGGGACAGGGTACAATGGCTACACCTTC.

The rearrangement links TRBV28 to TRBJ2-3; D is possibly TRBD1 or TRBD2 (5 bases each). The CDR3 is 15 residues long. CDR1 is MDHEN, CDR2 SYDVKM, per germline. The germline V and J ends were trimmed by 5 bases and 4 bases, with 16 bases remaining between them. The DNA of the CDR3 is TGTGCCAGCAGTGAAGGCAGGGTGGAGGCAGATACGCAGTATTTT. Its protein product is CASSEGRVEADTQYF.

This clonotype has only a few counts. The CDR3 protein is CSVDVQGFEQFF. The CDR3 DNA sequence: TGCAGCGTTGACGTACAGGGGTTTGAGCAGTTCTTC. The chain employs TRBV29-1 and TRBJ2-1; 7 positions match TRBD1. Germline trimming cut 3 bases from V and 9 bases from J; bases unmatched to any gene: 5. Germline CDR1 is SQVTM and CDR2 is ANQGSEA. This CDR3 has 12 amino acids.

The V gene is TRBV18, the J gene TRBJ1-1; D remains ambiguous. Germline assignment: CDR1 KGHSH and CDR2 LQKENI. With 5 bases removed from V and 0 bases from J, the gap between germline ends came to 13 bases. This CDR3 comprises 15 residues. CDR3: CASSSEPRMNTEAFF. CDR3 bases: TGTGCCAGCTCATCCGAGCCGAGAATGAACACTGAAGCTTTCTTT. The full variable domain, with the rest looked up from reference TRBV18 and TRBJ1-1, is NAGVMQNPRHLVRRRGQEARLRCSPMKGHSHVYWYRQLPEEGLKFMVYLQKENIIDESGMPKERFSAEFPKEGPSILRIQQVVRGDSAAYFCASSSEPRMNTEAFFGQGTRLTVV.

The chain has TRBV20-1 and TRBJ2-7; perhaps D is TRBD1 or TRBD2 (6 bases each). The CDR3 totals 13 residues. From germline, CDR1 is DFQATT and CDR2 SNEGSKA (reference sequence). Trimming removed 2 bases from V and 4 bases from J, with 12 bases in between. The CDR3 DNA reads as TGCAGTGCTAGAACGGGGGCTGAGTACGAGCAGTACTTC. It encodes CSARTGAEYEQYF.

This clonotype showed up just a few times. This chain uses TRBV2 with TRBJ2-1; 11 bases agree with TRBD2. Germline V lookup: CDR1 SNHLY, CDR2 FYNNEI. The CDR3 covers 15 residues. V shed 6 bases, J shed 8 bases, and the junction held 9 bases outside the gene matches. The CDR3 DNA reads TGTGCCAGCAGAGCGACTAGCGGGGCAAGCGATGAGCAGTTCTTC. It specifies CASRATSGASDEQFF.

This chain uses TRBV5-6 with TRBJ1-1; D gene uncertain. Trimming left V 8 bases short and J 1 base short, with 12 bases between. The CDR3 consists of 13 residues. Germline V gene sequence: CDR1 SGHDT, CDR2 YYEEEE. CDR3 sequence: CASSNIENTEAFF. The CDR3, as DNA: TGTGCCAGTTCCAACATCGAGAACACTGAAGCTTTCTTT.

The chain links TRBV25-1 to TRBJ1-1; D is ambiguous. CDR3 length: 14 amino acids. Germline CDR1 reads MGHDK; CDR2 reads SYGVNS. Trimming shortened V by 1 base and J by 1 base, and 7 bases separated the two germline ends. The CDR3 reads CASSEWAGNTEAFF. As DNA, the CDR3 is TGTGCCAGCAGTGAATGGGCGGGGAACACTGAAGCTTTCTTT.

This chain uses TRBV28 with TRBJ2-5, with 12 bases identical to TRBD2. CDR1 and CDR2 (germline): MDHEN, SYDVKM. This CDR3 comprises 15 residues. Trimming took 5 bases from V and 11 from J; bases not matched to a gene: 12. This CDR3 is CASSLLAGGPGEQYF. CDR3 DNA: TGTGCCAGCAGTCTTCTAGCGGGGGGGCCGGGAGAGCAGTACTTC.

This clonotype was seen once. A read error is possible here, since a much larger clone lies one base away. The rearrangement links TRBV28 to TRBJ1-1; 9 nucleotides agree with TRBD1. The V gene's germline CDR1 is MDHEN and CDR2 SYDVKM. The CDR3 is 13 residues long. V lost 7 bases, J lost 4 bases, and 4 bases stayed unmatched. CDR3 loop: CASTSDRGTEAFF. The DNA of the CDR3 is TGTGCCAGCACCTCGGACAGGGGCACTGAAGCTTTCTTT.

The CDR3 sequence is CASSQGVGPSTDTQYF. CDR3 bases: TGTGCCAGCAGCCAAGGCGTCGGACCTAGCACAGATACGCAGTATTTT. The chain recombines TRBV4-2 with TRBJ2-3; D unresolved. This CDR3 has 16 residues. Germline loops: CDR1 LGHNA, CDR2 YNFKEQ. Trimming removed 1 base at V and 0 bases at J, with 11 bases between.

There are a few counts of this clonotype. This rearrangement joins TRBV12-3 or TRBV12-4 to TRBJ1-2; D call uncertain. This CDR3 is 13 amino acids long. V was shortened by 5 bases and J by 2 bases, with 9 bases between the two germline ends. CDR3 sequence: CASSRLINYGYTF. The CDR3, as DNA: TGTGCCAGCAGTAGACTCATCAACTATGGCTACACCTTC.

CDR3 loop: CSAKTSGGRYGYTF. As DNA, the CDR3 is TGCAGTGCTAAGACCTCAGGGGGACGATATGGCTACACCTTC. V is TRBV20-1 and J is TRBJ1-2, with 7 bases matching TRBD1. J gave up 5 bases and V 4 bases, and 10 bases lay outside the gene matches. CDR3 length: 14 residues. Germline V gene sequence: CDR1 DFQATT, CDR2 SNEGSKA (reference sequence).

The rearrangement uses TRBV2 and TRBJ2-5; D not resolved. The CDR3 loop spans 14 amino acids. In germline, CDR1 is SNHLY, CDR2 FYNNEI. V was pared by 5 bases and J by 1 base, with 11 bases between. CDR3 DNA sequence: TGTGCCAGCAGTCCTAATGAAGTCCAAGAGACCCAGTACTTC. This encodes CASSPNEVQETQYF.